The 18 T cell receptor beta chains below all came from one sample that was sequenced in a study of response to subunit inactivated influenza vaccine. TCRdb re-called the RT-PCR reads with MiXCR, one entry per CDR3 protein. The table has 300,000 to 350,000 distinct CDR3 sequences, just over 20% seen once. This specimen was PBMCs from blood, taken approximately 20 months after vaccination. These receptors came from a man aged 50 to 69 who received an inactivated influenza vaccine.

This clonotype was observed at least ten times. The rearrangement uses TRBV10-3 and TRBJ1-3; no firm D call. The CDR3 is 13 amino acids. Germline V CDR1 and CDR2: ENHRY, SYGVKD. V was trimmed by 10 bases and J by 3 bases, leaving 13 bases between them. The CDR3 is CANHSPGGNTIYF. In nucleotides, the CDR3 is TGTGCCAACCACAGCCCCGGTGGAAACACCATATATTTT.

This clonotype was recorded many times. V usage is TRBV12-3 or TRBV12-4 and J usage is TRBJ1-5, with unresolved D. V was pared by 2 bases and J by 2 bases, with 7 bases between. This CDR3 region has 14 residues. DNA of the CDR3: TGTGCCAGCAGTTTACGACTGGGCAATCAGCCCCAGCATTTT. Encoded protein: CASSLRLGNQPQHF.

The chain joins TRBV4-2 to TRBJ1-5; D is possibly TRBD1 (5 bases). V was shortened by 5 bases and J by 0 bases, with 17 bases between the two germline ends. CDR3 length: 17 amino acids. Germline V gives CDR1 LGHNA, CDR2 YNFKEQ. The CDR3 region has the DNA TGTGCCAGCAGCAAAGTCGACTTCACAGGTAGCAATCAGCCCCAGCATTTT. Encoded protein: CASSKVDFTGSNQPQHF.

This clonotype was counted only a few times. The rearrangement joins TRBV9 to TRBJ1-1; unclear D gene. This CDR3 is 13 amino acids long. The germline V gene encodes CDR1 SGDLS and CDR2 YYNGEE. Trimming cost V 0 bases and J 5 bases, with 8 bases left between them. The CDR3 region is CASSVAAGTEAFF. In nucleotides, the CDR3 is TGTGCCAGCAGCGTAGCGGCAGGTACTGAAGCTTTCTTT.

The chain is built from TRBV28 and TRBJ2-1; 7 bases agree with TRBD2. The CDR3 runs to 17 residues. Trimming at V came to 7 bases and at J to 5 bases, leaving 17 bases not matched to a gene. CDR1 is MDHEN and CDR2 is SYDVKM in the germline V gene. The CDR3 nucleotides are TGTGCCAGCACCACGTTCCCCCGGGACTACAAAGACAATGAGCAGTTCTTC. Encoded protein: CASTTFPRDYKDNEQFF.

The chain couples TRBV12-3 or TRBV12-4 to TRBJ1-5, with D possibly TRBD1 on 6 matching bases. Trimming took 5 bases from V and 1 from J, leaving 9 bases between them. The CDR3 sequence is 14 residues long. The CDR3 region has the DNA TGTGCCAGCAGTAAGGGGGGGAGCAATCAGCCCCAGCATTTT. Translation: CASSKGGSNQPQHF.

This clonotype has a handful of counts. The chain employs TRBV7-9 and TRBJ1-4; perhaps TRBD1 as D (5 bases). The length of the CDR3 is 13 residues. CDR1 and CDR2 from the germline V gene are SEHNR and FQNEAQ (reference sequence). The CDR3 coding sequence is TGTGCTGTCCGACCGGCAGGGAATGAAAAACTGTTTTTT. It specifies CAVRPAGNEKLFF.

The chain carries TRBV7-9 and TRBJ1-4, with 7 bases aligning to TRBD1. This CDR3 has 15 amino acids. V gave up 5 bases and J gave up 3 bases; unmatched junction bases: 6. The germline CDR1 and CDR2 sequences are SEHNR and FQNEAQ (reference sequence). CDR3 in amino acids: CASSPGGPSNEKLFF. The CDR3 region has the DNA TGTGCCAGCAGCCCAGGGGGGCCATCTAATGAAAAACTGTTTTTT.

This clonotype has just a few counts. The V call is TRBV2, the J call TRBJ2-7; D perhaps matches TRBD2 (5 bases). V lost 3 bases and J 3 bases, leaving 15 bases between the germline ends. The length of the CDR3 is 15 residues. The germline CDR1 and CDR2 sequences are SNHLY and FYNNEI. In DNA form, the CDR3 reads TGTGCCAGCAGTGAGGAGGACTGGGAGTTCTACGAGCAGTACTTC. It is translated as CASSEEDWEFYEQYF.

This rearrangement joins TRBV7-8 to TRBJ1-4, with 7 bases identical to TRBD1. The CDR3 sequence is 18 residues long. Germline values: CDR1 SGHVS, CDR2 FQNEAQ. V trimming: 3 bases; J trimming: 8 bases; junction bases outside the gene matches: 18. CDR3 amino acids: CASSFRVGSRGRGEKLFF. DNA of the CDR3: TGTGCCAGCAGCTTTCGGGTCGGGAGTAGGGGGCGCGGGGAAAAACTGTTTTTT. The full variable domain, rest sourced from reference TRBV7-8 and TRBJ1-4, is GAGVSQSPRYKVAKRGQDVALRCDPISGHVSLFWYQQALGQGPEFLTYFQNEAQLDKSGLPSDRFFAERPEGSVSTLKIQRTQQEDSAVYLCASSFRVGSRGRGEKLFFGSGTQLSVL.

In its sample, this clonotype was seen a few times. J is TRBJ2-2 and V is TRBV30; D might be TRBD2 (5 bases). Deletions cut 8 bases from V and 7 bases from J, with 17 bases between. Germline CDR1 and CDR2: GTSNPN and SVGIG (reference sequence). This CDR3 region has 13 residues. CDR3 loop: CATDPGGSGELFF. The CDR3 DNA sequence: TGTGCCACGGACCCCGGAGGCAGCGGGGAGCTGTTTTTT.

V gene TRBV7-2 combines with J gene TRBJ2-7; TRBD2 matches 7 bases. Trimming at V came to 2 bases and at J to 2 bases, leaving 3 bases not matched to a gene. The CDR3 runs to 14 residues. Germline-derived CDR1 and CDR2 are SGHTA and FQGNSA. The CDR3 loop reads CASSLRRGTYEQYF. The CDR3 DNA sequence: TGTGCCAGCAGCTTAAGGCGGGGGACCTACGAGCAGTACTTC.

This clonotype was recorded at least ten times. This chain links TRBV6-1 with TRBJ1-5; D possibly corresponds to TRBD1 (6 bases). CDR1 is MNHNS, CDR2 SASEGT, per germline. This CDR3 is built from 15 residues. Trimming took 4 bases from V and 2 from J, leaving 12 bases between them. Written as DNA, the CDR3 is TGTGCCAGCAGTGGGTCCCGACAGGGCAATCAGCCCCAGCATTTT. As protein: CASSGSRQGNQPQHF.

This chain links TRBV20-1 with TRBJ1-5; 9 bases map to TRBD1. V gave up 1 base and J gave up 4 bases; unmatched junction bases: 2. From germline, CDR1 is DFQATT and CDR2 SNEGSKA (reference sequence). CDR3 length: 14 amino acids. CDR3 DNA: TGCAGTGCTAGAGGTGGGACAGGGAATCAGCCCCAGCATTTT. It is translated as CSARGGTGNQPQHF.

A remark on this clonotype: A much larger clone differs by one base, so this may be a read error. J is TRBJ1-1 and V is TRBV12-3 or TRBV12-4, with 8 bases that match TRBD1. The length of the CDR3 is 12 residues. The CDR3 sequence: CVSSPLGRGLFF. For the CDR3, the DNA is TGTGTCAGCAGTCCACTAGGCAGGGGGCTTTTCTTT.

This clonotype has just a few counts. The V gene is TRBV12-3 or TRBV12-4, the J gene TRBJ2-1; D perhaps matches TRBD1 (6 bases). With 8 bases removed from V and 6 bases from J, the gap between germline ends came to 8 bases. CDR3 length: 11 amino acids. The CDR3 DNA reads as TGTGCCAGCGGACAGTTCAATGAGCAGTTCTTC. Its translation: CASGQFNEQFF.

A few counts support this clonotype. This chain joins TRBV6-1 and TRBJ2-1; 9 bases align to TRBD2. CDR1 and CDR2 (germline): MNHNS, SASEGT. There are 15 residues in the CDR3. After removal of 6 bases from V and 5 bases from J, the junction contained 8 bases not matched to a gene. The CDR3 loop is CASRPSGTQNNEQFF. In DNA, the CDR3 is TGTGCCAGCAGACCTAGCGGGACTCAAAACAATGAGCAGTTCTTC.

This clonotype occurred a few times. V gene TRBV25-1 combines with J gene TRBJ1-2; 11 nucleotides agree with TRBD1. Germline lookup yields CDR1 MGHDK and CDR2 SYGVNS. V trimming: 2 bases; J trimming: 7 bases; junction bases outside the gene matches: 6. The length of the CDR3 is 15 residues. The DNA for the CDR3 is TGTGCCAGCAGTGAAGGACAGGGGGCGTGGCGTGGCTACACCTTC. Amino acid sequence: CASSEGQGAWRGYTF.